The clone carrying this T cell receptor (beta chain) came up many times. As yet, its antigen is unknown. These data originate in a study of CD8 T cells in ankylosing spondylitis. Using quantitative 5'-RACE with molecular barcodes, the authors made TCR beta libraries. Each CDR3 protein is one row after TCRdb ran MiXCR on the 5' RACE reads. Counted here are 250,000 to 350,000 distinct CDR3 sequences, roughly 20% occurring once; the ten biggest clones make up about 8.2%. Study-wide results and caveats: Both synovial fluid and blood in reactive arthritis had previously been reported to carry some motif variants. Disease-linked clones were found to be CD8+ and relatively rare in peripheral blood. Typical of ankylosing spondylitis blood, it appeared, was a TCR beta motif of eight highly homologous variants.

The CDR3 is 14 residues long. Germline assignment: CDR1 MNHNS and CDR2 SASEGT. V was pared by 6 bases and J by 1 base, with 3 bases of the junction left unmatched. The rearrangement uses TRBV6-1 and TRBJ2-5; 9 positions match TRBD1. The sequenced material came from blood, either unsorted or a sorted T cell fraction (not recorded which). The sequence was collected from a male donor with ankylosing spondylitis or in good health (not recorded which). As DNA, the CDR3 is TGTGCCAGCAGCCGGACAGGGGTCCAAGAGACCCAGTACTTC. Amino acid sequence: CASSRTGVQETQYF.